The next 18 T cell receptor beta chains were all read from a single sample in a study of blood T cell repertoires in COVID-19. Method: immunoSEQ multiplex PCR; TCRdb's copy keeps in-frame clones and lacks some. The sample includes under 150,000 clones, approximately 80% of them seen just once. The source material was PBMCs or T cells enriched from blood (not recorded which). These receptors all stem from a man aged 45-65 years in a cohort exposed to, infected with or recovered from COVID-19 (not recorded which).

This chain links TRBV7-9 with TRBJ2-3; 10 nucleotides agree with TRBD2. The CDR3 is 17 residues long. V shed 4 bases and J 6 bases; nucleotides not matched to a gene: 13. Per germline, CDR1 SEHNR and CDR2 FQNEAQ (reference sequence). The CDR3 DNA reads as TGTGCCAGCAGCTCAAATCTTAGCGGGAGGAAGGGGGATACGCAGTATTTT. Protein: CASSSNLSGRKGDTQYF.

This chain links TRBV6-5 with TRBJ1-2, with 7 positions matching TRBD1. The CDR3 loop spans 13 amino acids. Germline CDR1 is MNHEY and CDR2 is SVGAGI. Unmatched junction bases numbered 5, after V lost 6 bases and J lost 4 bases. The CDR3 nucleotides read TGTGCCAGCAGGGCCCCAGGGGGCTATGGCTACACCTTC. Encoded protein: CASRAPGGYGYTF.

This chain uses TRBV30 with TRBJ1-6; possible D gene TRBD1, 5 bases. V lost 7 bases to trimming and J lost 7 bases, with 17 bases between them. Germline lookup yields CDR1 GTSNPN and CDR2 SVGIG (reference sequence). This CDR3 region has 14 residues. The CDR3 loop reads CAFSKQAGNSPLHF. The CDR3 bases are TGTGCCTTCTCGAAACAGGCGGGGAATTCACCCCTCCACTTT.

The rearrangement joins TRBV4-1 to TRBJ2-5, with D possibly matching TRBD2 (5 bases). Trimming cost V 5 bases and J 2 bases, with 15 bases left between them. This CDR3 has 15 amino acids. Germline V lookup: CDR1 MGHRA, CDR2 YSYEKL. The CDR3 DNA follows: TGCGCCAGCAGCAAGAGGATCGGGGAACAAGAGACCCAGTACTTC. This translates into CASSKRIGEQETQYF.

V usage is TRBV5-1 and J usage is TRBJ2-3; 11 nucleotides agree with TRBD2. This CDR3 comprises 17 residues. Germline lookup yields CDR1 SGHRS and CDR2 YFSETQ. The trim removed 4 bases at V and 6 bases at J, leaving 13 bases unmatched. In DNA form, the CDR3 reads TGCGCCAGCAGCGCCTTCCTACTAGCGGGAGAAGGGGATACGCAGTATTTT. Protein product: CASSAFLLAGEGDTQYF.

CDR3 nucleotides: TGTGCCTGGAGTGTCCCATGGGCGAGCTCCTACGAGCAGTACTTC. It translates to CAWSVPWASSYEQYF. The chain has TRBV30 and TRBJ2-7; no reliable D call. The CDR3 is 15 amino acids. The ends were cut back, 0 bases at V and 0 bases at J, with 12 bases in the middle. The germline V gene encodes CDR1 GTSNPN and CDR2 SVGIG (reference sequence).

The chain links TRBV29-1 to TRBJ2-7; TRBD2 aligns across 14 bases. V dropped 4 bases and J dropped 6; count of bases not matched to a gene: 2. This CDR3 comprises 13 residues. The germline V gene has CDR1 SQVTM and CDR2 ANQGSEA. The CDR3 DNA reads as TGCAGCGTTGGGGGACTAGCGGGAGTCGAGCAGTACTTC. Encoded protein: CSVGGLAGVEQYF.

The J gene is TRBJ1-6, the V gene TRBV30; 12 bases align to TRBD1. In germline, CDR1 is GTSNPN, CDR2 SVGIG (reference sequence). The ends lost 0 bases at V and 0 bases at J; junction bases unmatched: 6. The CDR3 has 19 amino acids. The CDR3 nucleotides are TGTGCCTGGAGTGTGTCCGGGACAGGGGGCTTCTCCTATAATTCACCCCTCCACTTT. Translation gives CAWSVSGTGGFSYNSPLHF.

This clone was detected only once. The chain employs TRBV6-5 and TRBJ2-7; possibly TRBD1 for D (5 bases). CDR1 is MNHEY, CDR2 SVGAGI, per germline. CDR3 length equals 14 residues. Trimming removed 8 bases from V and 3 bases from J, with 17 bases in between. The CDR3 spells CASEELRGSYEQYF. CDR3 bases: TGTGCCAGCGAGGAACTTAGGGGTAGCTACGAGCAGTACTTC.

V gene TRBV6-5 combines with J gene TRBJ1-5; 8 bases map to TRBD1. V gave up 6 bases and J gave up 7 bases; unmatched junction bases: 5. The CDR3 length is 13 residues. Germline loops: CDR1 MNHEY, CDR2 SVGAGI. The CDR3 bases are TGTGCCAGCAGCAATACAGGGGGACAGCCCCAGCATTTT. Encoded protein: CASSNTGGQPQHF.

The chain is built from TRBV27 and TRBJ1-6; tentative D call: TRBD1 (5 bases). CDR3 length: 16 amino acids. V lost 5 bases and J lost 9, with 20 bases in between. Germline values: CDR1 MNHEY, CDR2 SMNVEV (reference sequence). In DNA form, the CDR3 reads TGTGCCAGCAGTCCCGACTGGCAGGGAATAAGTTCACCCCTCCACTTT. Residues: CASSPDWQGISSPLHF.

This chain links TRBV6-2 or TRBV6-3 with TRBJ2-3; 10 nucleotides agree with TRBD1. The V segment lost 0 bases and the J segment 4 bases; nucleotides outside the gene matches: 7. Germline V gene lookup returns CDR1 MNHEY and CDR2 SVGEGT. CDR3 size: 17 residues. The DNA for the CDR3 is TGTGCCAGCAGTTACTCGTTGGGACAGGGGTCGGCAGATACGCAGTATTTT. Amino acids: CASSYSLGQGSADTQYF.

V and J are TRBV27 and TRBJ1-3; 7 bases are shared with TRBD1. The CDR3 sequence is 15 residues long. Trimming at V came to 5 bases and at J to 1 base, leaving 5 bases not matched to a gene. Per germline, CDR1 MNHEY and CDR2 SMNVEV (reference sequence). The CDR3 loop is CASSVTGRSGNTIYF. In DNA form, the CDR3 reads TGTGCCAGCAGTGTGACAGGGAGATCTGGAAACACCATATATTTT.

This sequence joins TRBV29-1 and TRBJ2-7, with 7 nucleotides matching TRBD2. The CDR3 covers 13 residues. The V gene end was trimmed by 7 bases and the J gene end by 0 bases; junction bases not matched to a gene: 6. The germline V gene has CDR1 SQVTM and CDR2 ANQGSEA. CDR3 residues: CSALAASSYEQYF. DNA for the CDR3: TGCAGCGCTCTAGCGGCGAGCTCCTACGAGCAGTACTTC.

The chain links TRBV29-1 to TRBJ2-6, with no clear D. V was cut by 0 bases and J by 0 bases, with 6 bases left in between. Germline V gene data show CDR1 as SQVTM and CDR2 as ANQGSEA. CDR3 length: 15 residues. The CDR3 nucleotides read TGCAGCGTTGAAGATCAGGACTCTGGGGCCAACGTCCTGACTTTC. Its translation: CSVEDQDSGANVLTF. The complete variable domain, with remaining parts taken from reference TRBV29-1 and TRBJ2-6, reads SAVISQKPSRDICQRGTSLTIQCQVDSQVTMMFWYRQQPGQSLTLIATANQGSEATYESGFVIDKFPISRPNLTFSTLTVSNMSPEDSSIYLCSVEDQDSGANVLTFGAGSRLTVL.

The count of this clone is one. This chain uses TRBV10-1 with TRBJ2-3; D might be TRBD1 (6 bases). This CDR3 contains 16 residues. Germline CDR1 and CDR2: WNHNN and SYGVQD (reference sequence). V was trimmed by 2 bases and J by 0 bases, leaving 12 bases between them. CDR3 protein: CASSELQGLSTDTQYF. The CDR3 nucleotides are TGCGCCAGCAGTGAGCTCCAGGGGCTTAGCACAGATACGCAGTATTTT.

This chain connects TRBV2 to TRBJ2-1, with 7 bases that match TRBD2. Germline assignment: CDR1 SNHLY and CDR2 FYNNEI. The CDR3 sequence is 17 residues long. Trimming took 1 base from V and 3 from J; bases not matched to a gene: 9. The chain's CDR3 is CASSEEGRTRFYNEQFF. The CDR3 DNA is TGTGCCAGCAGTGAAGAGGGGAGGACTAGGTTCTACAATGAGCAGTTCTTC.

This chain's CDR3 is CASSRTSGRYNEQFF. The CDR3, as DNA: TGTGCCAGCAGCCGAACTAGCGGGCGCTACAATGAGCAGTTCTTC. The chain links TRBV7-3 to TRBJ2-1, with 9 nucleotides matching TRBD2. The V segment lost 5 bases and the J segment 3 bases; nucleotides outside the gene matches: 5. The germline gives CDR1 SGHTA, CDR2 FQGTGA. The CDR3 length is 15 residues.